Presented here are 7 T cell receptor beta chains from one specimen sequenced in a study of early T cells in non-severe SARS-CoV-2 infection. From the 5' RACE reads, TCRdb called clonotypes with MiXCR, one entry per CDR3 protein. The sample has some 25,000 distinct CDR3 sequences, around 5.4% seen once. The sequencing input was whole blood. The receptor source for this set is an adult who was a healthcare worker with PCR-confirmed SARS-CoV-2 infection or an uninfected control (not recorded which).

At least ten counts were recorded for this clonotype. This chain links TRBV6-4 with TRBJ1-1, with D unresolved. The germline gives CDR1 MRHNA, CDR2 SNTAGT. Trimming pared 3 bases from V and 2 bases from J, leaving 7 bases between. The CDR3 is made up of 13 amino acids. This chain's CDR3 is CASSDTYNTEAFF. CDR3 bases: TGTGCCAGCAGTGATACCTACAACACTGAAGCTTTCTTT.

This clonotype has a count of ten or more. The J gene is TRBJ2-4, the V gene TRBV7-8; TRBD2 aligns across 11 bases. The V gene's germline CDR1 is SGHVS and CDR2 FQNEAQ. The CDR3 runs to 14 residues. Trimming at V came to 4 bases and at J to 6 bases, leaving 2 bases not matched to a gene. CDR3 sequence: CASSWLAGGNIQYF. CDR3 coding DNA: TGTGCCAGCAGCTGGCTAGCGGGGGGAAACATTCAGTACTTC.

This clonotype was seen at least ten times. Here the CDR3 reads CASSAQAVGGKYNSPLHF. The CDR3 bases are TGTGCCAGCTCAGCGCAGGCAGTTGGAGGGAAATATAATTCACCCCTCCACTTT. The V and J genes are TRBV18 and TRBJ1-6; no reliable D call. Germline V gene lookup returns CDR1 KGHSH and CDR2 LQKENI. The V gene lost 5 bases and the J gene lost 4 bases, with 21 bases spanning the gap. This CDR3 comprises 18 residues.

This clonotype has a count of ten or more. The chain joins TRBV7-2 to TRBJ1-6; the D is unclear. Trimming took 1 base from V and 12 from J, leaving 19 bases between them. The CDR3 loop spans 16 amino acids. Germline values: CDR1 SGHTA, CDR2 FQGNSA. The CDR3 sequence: CASSLVAGASIRPLHF. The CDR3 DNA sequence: TGTGCCAGCAGCTTAGTAGCAGGCGCCTCCATTCGACCCCTCCACTTT.

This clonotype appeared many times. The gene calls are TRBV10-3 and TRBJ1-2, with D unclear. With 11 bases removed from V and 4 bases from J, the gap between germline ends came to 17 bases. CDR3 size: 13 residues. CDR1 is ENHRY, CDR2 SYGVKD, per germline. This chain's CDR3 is CASGYGVTYGYTF. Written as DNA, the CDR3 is TGTGCCTCAGGCTATGGGGTTACCTATGGCTACACCTTC.

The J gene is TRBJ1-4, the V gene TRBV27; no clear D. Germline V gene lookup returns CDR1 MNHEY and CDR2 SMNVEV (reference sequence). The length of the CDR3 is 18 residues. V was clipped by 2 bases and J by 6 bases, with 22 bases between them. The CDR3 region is CASSLRATSRVVDEKLFF. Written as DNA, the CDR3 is TGTGCCAGCAGTTTACGGGCGACGTCGAGGGTGGTAGATGAAAAACTGTTTTTT. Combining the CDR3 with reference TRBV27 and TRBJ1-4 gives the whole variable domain EAQVTQNPRYLITVTGKKLTVTCSQNMNHEYMSWYRQDPGLGLRQIYYSMNVEVTDKGDVPEGYKVSRKEKRNFPLILESPSPNQTSLYFCASSLRATSRVVDEKLFFGSGTQLSVL.

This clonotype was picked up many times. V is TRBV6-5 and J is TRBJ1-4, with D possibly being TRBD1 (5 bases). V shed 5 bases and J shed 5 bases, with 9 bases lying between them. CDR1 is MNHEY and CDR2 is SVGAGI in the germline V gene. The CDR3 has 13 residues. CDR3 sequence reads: CASSRGWNEKLFF. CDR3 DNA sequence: TGTGCCAGCAGTCGGGGGTGGAATGAAAAACTGTTTTTT.